Listed below are T cell receptor beta chains from one sample, sequenced in a study of CD8+ T cells in alopecia areata. The method was immunoSEQ multiplex PCR; TCRdb's version includes in-frame clones alone and lacks a portion of them. Of tens of thousands of clones listed, roughly 61% are singletons. The source material was CD8+ T cells sorted from blood, sampled at week 0. The receptors here all came from a human donor with alopecia areata. CDR3s leave out the opening cysteine and the closing phenylalanine or tryptophan.

j_call: TRBJ2-7
v_call: TRBV13
cdr3_aa: ASSPQDRTYEQY

j_call: TRBJ2-5
v_call: TRBV10-3
cdr3_aa: AISERESGDYGSSRLLSQY

j_call: TRBJ2-3
v_call: TRBV4-1
cdr3_aa: ASSQVVGQVIPPQY

j_call: TRBJ2-7
v_call: TRBV4-1
cdr3_aa: ASSHSTEWGYEQY

j_call: TRBJ1-2
v_call: TRBV7-3
cdr3_aa: ASSLTAGTGETYGYT

j_call: TRBJ1-1
v_call: TRBV29-1
cdr3_aa: SVPWMNTEAF

j_call: TRBJ1-4
v_call: TRBV2
cdr3_aa: ASSENEKLF

j_call: TRBJ2-1
v_call: TRBV7-2
cdr3_aa: ASSLSAQGANEQF

j_call: TRBJ2-3
v_call: TRBV28
cdr3_aa: ASSFKVIDTQY

j_call: TRBJ2-2
v_call: TRBV15
cdr3_aa: ATSSPTSGRVTGELF

j_call: TRBJ2-7
v_call: TRBV30
cdr3_aa: AWNSGTVSYEQY